The 25 T cell receptor beta chains below all came from one sample that was sequenced in a study of cytomegalovirus exposure and HLA in healthy donors. Primers for the PCR totalled 60 Vbeta and 13 Jbeta. Sequenced by immunoSEQ multiplex PCR; TCRdb stores in-frame clones only, minus some. Seen in this sample are tens of thousands of clones; the ten most common clones hold about 4%. The sequenced material came from PBMCs. All receptors come from a female donor in good health and CMV-seropositive.

The chain carries TRBV14 and TRBJ2-3; D is uncertain. Trimming shortened V by 6 bases and J by 3 bases, and 10 bases separated the two germline ends. This CDR3 spans 13 amino acids. Germline lookup yields CDR1 SGHDN and CDR2 FVKESK. The CDR3: CASSPQLTDTQYF. The DNA of the CDR3 is TGTGCCAGCAGTCCCCAACTGACAGATACGCAGTATTTT.

This clone registers medium-sized (0.01 to 0.1%) by frequency. Other DNA sequences in this specimen translate into the identical CDR3. V and J are TRBV9 and TRBJ2-1, with D tentatively TRBD1 (5 bases). The germline gives CDR1 SGDLS, CDR2 YYNGEE. The CDR3 has 15 residues. Between the trimmed V and J ends, which lost 4 bases and 0 bases, there was a span of 11 bases. CDR3 coding DNA: TGTGCCAGCAGCCCCCAGGGCAACTCCTACAATGAGCAGTTCTTC. Protein sequence: CASSPQGNSYNEQFF. Based on the CDR3 plus reference TRBV9 and TRBJ2-1, the full variable domain is DSGVTQTPKHLITATGQRVTLRCSPRSGDLSVYWYQQSLDQGLQFLIQYYNGEERAKGNILERFSAQQFPDLHSELNLSSLELGDSALYFCASSPQGNSYNEQFFGPGTRLTVL.

This chain connects TRBV18 to TRBJ2-1, with a weak D call TRBD1 (5 bases). From germline, CDR1 is KGHSH and CDR2 LQKENI. Trimming took 1 base from V and 7 from J, leaving 11 bases between them. The CDR3 runs to 14 residues. The CDR3, as DNA: TGTGCCAGCTCACCACAAGGGGCGCGGAATGAGCAGTTCTTC. Translating it yields CASSPQGARNEQFF.

V usage is TRBV5-5 and J usage is TRBJ1-1; D possibly corresponds to TRBD1 (6 bases). The CDR3 has 15 amino acids. Germline V gives CDR1 SGHKS, CDR2 YYEKEE (reference sequence). Trimming shortened V by 6 bases and J by 4 bases, and 19 bases separated the two germline ends. Written as DNA, the CDR3 is TGTGCCAGCATCGGGGGGGCGGGGGACGGCACTGAAGCTTTCTTT. Amino acids: CASIGGAGDGTEAFF.

V gene TRBV6-4 combines with J gene TRBJ2-2, with a weak D call TRBD1 (6 bases). V lost 0 bases and J lost 6, with 11 bases in between. The germline V gene encodes CDR1 MRHNA and CDR2 SNTAGT. CDR3 length: 15 amino acids. The CDR3 reads CASSDSTGTAGELFF. For the CDR3, the DNA is TGTGCCAGCAGTGACTCAACAGGGACGGCCGGGGAGCTGTTTTTT.

This sequence joins TRBV9 and TRBJ2-2; 9 positions agree with TRBD2. The J segment lost 7 bases and the V segment lost 0 bases, leaving 7 bases of the junction unmatched. This CDR3 contains 16 residues. CDR1 SGDLS and CDR2 YYNGEE come from the germline V gene. The CDR3 DNA sequence: TGTGCCAGCAGCGTAGTTAGCGGGAGTACGGTCGGGGAGCTGTTTTTT. It encodes CASSVVSGSTVGELFF.

This rearrangement joins TRBV7-2 to TRBJ1-2; D not certain. The V end lost 3 bases, the J end lost 4 bases, and 15 bases lay between the germline ends. The CDR3 totals 15 residues. In germline, CDR1 is SGHTA, CDR2 FQGNSA. CDR3 DNA: TGTGCCAGCAGCTTTTGGTCCTCCGGTGTCTATGGCTACACCTTC. This gives the protein CASSFWSSGVYGYTF.

V and J are TRBV19 and TRBJ2-1, with D tentatively TRBD1 (6 bases). Trimming shortened V by 5 bases and J by 7 bases, and 9 bases separated the two germline ends. The CDR3 runs 12 residues. Germline V gene lookup returns CDR1 LNHDA and CDR2 SQIVND (reference sequence). The CDR3 here is CASSSRGNEQFF. DNA of the CDR3: TGTGCCAGTAGTTCTAGGGGGAATGAGCAGTTCTTC.

This sequence joins TRBV29-1 and TRBJ2-3, with D maybe TRBD1 (5 bases). The CDR3 totals 12 residues. The V end was cut by 8 bases, the J end by 4 bases, with 13 bases between. The germline gives CDR1 SQVTM, CDR2 ANQGSEA. The CDR3 protein is CSSLLGADTQYF. The DNA for the CDR3 is TGCAGCTCGTTGCTAGGGGCAGATACGCAGTATTTT.

The chain combines TRBV5-1 with TRBJ2-5, with 10 bases matching TRBD1. V trimming: 7 bases; J trimming: 7 bases; junction bases outside the gene matches: 4. CDR3 length: 12 residues. The germline V gene has CDR1 SGHRS and CDR2 YFSETQ. The CDR3 spells CASGQGEGTQYF. The CDR3 DNA is TGCGCCAGCGGACAGGGGGAGGGGACCCAGTACTTC. Full variable domain (rest looked up from reference TRBV5-1 and TRBJ2-5): KAGVTQTPRYLIKTRGQQVTLSCSPISGHRSVSWYQQTPGQGLQFLFEYFSETQRNKGNFPGRFSGRQFSNSRSEMNVSTLELGDSALYLCASGQGEGTQYFGPGTRLLVL.

V gene TRBV20-1 combines with J gene TRBJ2-7, with D perhaps TRBD2 (6 bases). The germline V gene encodes CDR1 DFQATT and CDR2 SNEGSKA (reference sequence). With 6 bases removed from V and 7 bases from J, the gap between germline ends came to 13 bases. The CDR3 is made up of 11 amino acids. CDR3 bases: TGCAGTGCCCGACTAGTTGGTGAGCAGTACTTC. Translating gives CSARLVGEQYF.

The rearrangement joins TRBV27 to TRBJ2-6; D may be TRBD2 (6 bases). This CDR3 comprises 18 residues. Germline CDR1 is MNHEY and CDR2 is SMNVEV (reference sequence). The ends were cut back, 2 bases at V and 0 bases at J, with 14 bases in the middle. The CDR3 coding sequence is TGTGCCAGCAGTTTAGCGGAGGGCCGAAGCTCTGGGGCCAACGTCCTGACTTTC. Its protein product is CASSLAEGRSSGANVLTF. Full variable domain (outside the CDR3, taken from reference TRBV27 and TRBJ2-6): EAQVTQNPRYLITVTGKKLTVTCSQNMNHEYMSWYRQDPGLGLRQIYYSMNVEVTDKGDVPEGYKVSRKEKRNFPLILESPSPNQTSLYFCASSLAEGRSSGANVLTFGAGSRLTVL.

The rearrangement links TRBV4-3 to TRBJ1-5, with 8 positions matching TRBD1. This CDR3 spans 17 amino acids. Germline V lookup: CDR1 LGHNA, CDR2 YSLEER. V gave up 0 bases and J gave up 5 bases; unmatched junction bases: 9. The CDR3 DNA sequence: TGCGCCAGCAGCCAAGATCTTAGGACAGGGAGCCATCAGCCCCAGCATTTT. Residues: CASSQDLRTGSHQPQHF.

The chain couples TRBV4-1 to TRBJ2-1; 11 bases fit TRBD2. Trimming cost V 4 bases and J 5 bases; bases outside gene matches: 7. The length of the CDR3 is 16 residues. Germline CDR1 reads MGHRA; CDR2 reads YSYEKL. CDR3 amino acids: CASSPQGTSGDNEQFF. CDR3 DNA sequence: TGCGCCAGCAGCCCTCAGGGGACTAGCGGCGACAATGAGCAGTTCTTC.

The chain carries TRBV7-9 and TRBJ1-1; no clear D gene. Germline V gene lookup returns CDR1 SEHNR and CDR2 FQNEAQ (reference sequence). The CDR3 is 14 residues long. V was pared by 1 base and J by 6 bases, with 12 bases between. CDR3 bases: TGTGCCAGCAGCTTAGATCCGGCGGTGCCTGAAGCTTTCTTT. As protein: CASSLDPAVPEAFF.

The V and J genes are TRBV7-6 and TRBJ2-2; no reliable D call. Germline CDR1 is SGHVS and CDR2 is FNYEAQ. With 5 bases removed from V and 1 base from J, the gap between germline ends came to 14 bases. The CDR3 is made up of 16 amino acids. CDR3 sequence: CASSPNPSGNTGELFF. For the CDR3, the DNA is TGTGCCAGCAGCCCTAACCCCTCAGGGAACACCGGGGAGCTGTTTTTT.

V and J are TRBV13 and TRBJ2-3; 8 bases line up with TRBD2. The germline CDR1 and CDR2 sequences are PRHDT and FYEKMQ (reference sequence). Trimming cost V 10 bases and J 3 bases; bases outside gene matches: 6. This CDR3 comprises 13 residues. DNA of the CDR3: TGTGCCACTGCCCGGGGGGGTACAGATACGCAGTATTTT. Amino acid sequence: CATARGGTDTQYF.

This chain joins TRBV2 and TRBJ1-1; D is uncertain. Germline CDR1 and CDR2: SNHLY and FYNNEI. This CDR3 has 14 amino acids. Between the trimmed V and J ends, which lost 7 bases and 0 bases, there was a span of 12 bases. This CDR3 reads CASTNIRLNTEAFF. Here the CDR3 DNA reads TGTGCCAGCACCAACATCAGATTGAACACTGAAGCTTTCTTT. The full variable domain, in which reference TRBV2 and TRBJ1-1 provide the parts outside the CDR3, is EPEVTQTPSHQVTQMGQEVILRCVPISNHLYFYWYRQILGQKVEFLVSFYNNEISEKSEIFDDQFSVERPDGSNFTLKIRSTKLEDSAMYFCASTNIRLNTEAFFGQGTRLTVV.

V usage is TRBV6-6 and J usage is TRBJ2-7; 7 bases line up with TRBD2. The junction had 19 bases not matched to a gene; V was cut back by 11 bases and J by 3 bases. There are 16 residues in the CDR3. Per germline, CDR1 MNHNY and CDR2 SVGAGI (reference sequence). CDR3 loop: CAGCSAASGTCYEQYF. CDR3 bases: TGTGCCGGATGCTCGGCGGCTAGCGGAACGTGCTACGAGCAGTACTTC.

V and J are TRBV4-1 and TRBJ1-4; 8 bases map to TRBD1. This CDR3 region has 14 residues. Germline-derived CDR1 and CDR2 are MGHRA and YSYEKL. Trimming cost V 1 base and J 7 bases; bases outside gene matches: 2. Here the CDR3 DNA reads TGCGCCAGCAGCCAAGGGACAGGGAGTGAAAAACTGTTTTTT. Its translation: CASSQGTGSEKLFF.

This chain links TRBV28 with TRBJ2-2, with 7 bases that match TRBD2. Germline values: CDR1 MDHEN, CDR2 SYDVKM. V shed 10 bases, J shed 0 bases, and the junction held 5 bases outside the gene matches. The CDR3 runs 14 residues. The CDR3 DNA sequence: TGTGCCACGAGAGGACTAGCGAACACCGGGGAGCTGTTTTTT. The encoded protein is CATRGLANTGELFF.

The J gene is TRBJ2-7, the V gene TRBV5-1; 8 bases map to TRBD1. The CDR3 extends over 14 amino acids. V dropped 1 base and J dropped 7; count of bases not matched to a gene: 7. From germline, CDR1 is SGHRS and CDR2 YFSETQ. The CDR3 region is CASSLRQGALEQYF. CDR3 bases: TGCGCCAGCAGCTTGAGGCAGGGGGCGTTGGAGCAGTACTTC.

The V and J genes are TRBV6-4 and TRBJ2-3, with D perhaps matching TRBD2 (6 bases). Germline V lookup: CDR1 MRHNA, CDR2 SNTAGT. CDR3 length: 14 amino acids. Trimming stripped 4 bases from V and 0 bases from J, with 8 bases between. The CDR3 nucleotides read TGTGCCAGCAGTGCCGGGGGAAGCACAGATACGCAGTATTTT. Translating it yields CASSAGGSTDTQYF.

The chain recombines TRBV28 with TRBJ2-4; D remains ambiguous. Germline values: CDR1 MDHEN, CDR2 SYDVKM. V was cut by 5 bases and J by 4 bases, with 15 bases left in between. The CDR3 has 15 amino acids. As DNA, the CDR3 is TGTGCCAGCAGTCCGACCTTAGGCGGAAAAAACATTCAGTACTTC. The encoded protein is CASSPTLGGKNIQYF.

V usage is TRBV6-1 and J usage is TRBJ2-7, with 10 bases identical to TRBD1. CDR1 is MNHNS, CDR2 SASEGT, per germline. This CDR3 spans 14 amino acids. The V gene end was trimmed by 6 bases and the J gene end by 5 bases; junction bases not matched to a gene: 7. The CDR3 coding sequence is TGTGCCAGCAGGGATGGACAGGGGGAAAACGAGCAGTACTTC. Residues: CASRDGQGENEQYF.